The 11 T cell receptor beta chains presented below share a single source sample, sequenced in a study of patients and donors after allogeneic stem cell transplantation. Via MiXCR, TCRdb re-called the RT-PCR reads, giving one row per CDR3 protein. The sample includes a few hundred distinct CDR3 sequences, around 1.2% of them seen just once. Specimen: blood, either unsorted or a sorted T cell fraction (not recorded which). These receptors came from a human donor who was either an allogeneic HSCT recipient or a stem cell or donor lymphocyte infusion donor (not recorded which). It is not recorded whose cells these are; they may come from a transplant donor.

This clonotype is labeled as large. The chain uses TRBV19 and TRBJ1-1, with D possibly being TRBD1 (5 bases). V was clipped by 1 base and J by 0 bases, with 6 bases between them. CDR1 is LNHDA, CDR2 SQIVND, per germline (reference sequence). The CDR3 consists of 14 residues. The CDR3 DNA reads as TGTGCCAGTAGTATAGGGGGACTGAACACTGAAGCTTTCTTT. It translates to CASSIGGLNTEAFF.

This clonotype is labeled as large (0.1 to 1%). This sequence joins TRBV6-5 and TRBJ2-2, with a weak D call TRBD1 (6 bases). The CDR3 has 14 residues. The germline CDR1 and CDR2 sequences are MNHEY and SVGAGI. Trimming removed 8 bases from V and 2 bases from J, with 12 bases in between. DNA for the CDR3: TGTGCCAGCCGGGCAGGGGCCAACACCGGGGAGCTGTTTTTT. It codes for CASRAGANTGELFF.

In its sample, this clonotype is medium-sized. This chain joins TRBV2 and TRBJ2-1; no firm D call. CDR3 length: 10 amino acids. From germline, CDR1 is SNHLY and CDR2 FYNNEI. V was clipped by 3 bases and J by 9 bases, with 3 bases between them. The CDR3 loop is CASSDFEQFF. Written as DNA, the CDR3 is TGTGCCAGCAGTGACTTTGAGCAGTTCTTC.

This clonotype has a handful of counts. The chain combines TRBV2 with TRBJ2-5; D gene ambiguous. Germline CDR1 and CDR2: SNHLY and FYNNEI. The CDR3 covers 13 residues. The V and J ends lost 5 bases and 2 bases respectively, with 9 bases between them. The CDR3 bases are TGTGCCAGCAGTCGTGACCTGCAAGAGACCCAGTACTTC. Its protein is CASSRDLQETQYF. Looking up the rest from reference TRBV2 and TRBJ2-5 gives the full variable domain: EPEVTQTPSHQVTQMGQEVILRCVPISNHLYFYWYRQILGQKVEFLVSFYNNEISEKSEIFDDQFSVERPDGSNFTLKIRSTKLEDSAMYFCASSRDLQETQYFGPGTRLLVL.

This clonotype is large in the sample. The chain is built from TRBV5-1 and TRBJ2-2, with D perhaps TRBD1 or TRBD2 (6 bases each). The CDR3 length is 16 residues. Trimming took 3 bases from V and 3 from J, leaving 15 bases between them. CDR1 SGHRS and CDR2 YFSETQ come from the germline V gene. CDR3 DNA sequence: TGCGCCAGCAGCTGGGAGGACAGAATGTACACCGGGGAGCTGTTTTTT. Translation: CASSWEDRMYTGELFF.

This clonotype qualifies as medium-sized. The chain is built from TRBV6-2 or TRBV6-3 and TRBJ1-1; D remains ambiguous. From germline, CDR1 is MNHEY and CDR2 SVGEGT. This CDR3 is built from 15 residues. Trimming removed 0 bases from V and 0 bases from J, with 8 bases in between. The CDR3 region is CASSYSHSMNTEAFF. CDR3 nucleotides: TGTGCCAGCAGTTACTCCCACAGTATGAACACTGAAGCTTTCTTT.

Judged by abundance, this clonotype is large. V usage is TRBV7-8 and J usage is TRBJ2-3; 9 bases map to TRBD1. The CDR3 is 16 amino acids. Per germline, CDR1 SGHVS and CDR2 FQNEAQ. The trim removed 1 base at V and 3 bases at J, leaving 5 bases unmatched. CDR3 residues: CASSLGDRVWTDTQYF. The CDR3 region has the DNA TGTGCCAGCAGCTTAGGGGACAGGGTATGGACAGATACGCAGTATTTT.

In its sample, this clonotype was seen a few times. The chain has TRBV4-1 and TRBJ2-1; TRBD1 aligns across 8 bases. The CDR3 is made up of 12 amino acids. The V and J ends lost 1 base and 13 bases, in that order; junction bases with no gene match: 3. Germline V gives CDR1 MGHRA, CDR2 YSYEKL. CDR3 bases: TGCGCCAGCAGCCAAGTAACAGGGGGTCAGTTCTTC. Translation gives CASSQVTGGQFF.

This clonotype is categorized as medium-sized (0.01 to 0.1%). J is TRBJ2-1 and V is TRBV7-2; D is perhaps TRBD2 (5 bases). Germline assignment: CDR1 SGHTA and CDR2 FQGNSA. The V end was cut by 5 bases, the J end by 7 bases, with 12 bases between. The CDR3 spans 13 residues. CDR3 in amino acids: CASSGVSGNEQFF. The DNA of the CDR3 is TGTGCCAGCAGCGGTGTTTCGGGAAATGAGCAGTTCTTC. Together with reference TRBV7-2 and TRBJ2-1, the CDR3 gives the full variable domain: GAGVSQSPSNKVTEKGKDVELRCDPISGHTALYWYRQSLGQGLEFLIYFQGNSAPDKSGLPSDRFSAERTGGSVSTLTIQRTQQEDSAVYLCASSGVSGNEQFFGPGTRLTVL.

This chain links TRBV2 with TRBJ1-5; D not resolved. V was pared by 8 bases and J by 4 bases, with 12 bases between. CDR1 and CDR2 from the germline V gene are SNHLY and FYNNEI. This CDR3 has 13 residues. CDR3 sequence (DNA): TGTGCCAGCGTCAACAGTTTAAATCAGCCCCAGCATTTT. Translating gives CASVNSLNQPQHF.

This clonotype rates as medium-sized. The CDR3 reads CASSWDTTGEQYF. The CDR3 coding sequence is TGTGCCAGCAGTTGGGACACGACGGGGGAGCAGTACTTC. The chain has TRBV6-5 and TRBJ2-7; a possible D gene is TRBD1 (6 bases). Germline V gene lookup returns CDR1 MNHEY and CDR2 SVGAGI. This CDR3 is built from 13 residues. V was cut by 4 bases and J by 7 bases, with 14 bases left in between.